Many counts were recorded for the clone carrying this T cell receptor (beta chain). This record belongs to a study of CD8 T cells in ankylosing spondylitis. TCRdb analysed the 5' RACE reads with MiXCR anew, one entry per CDR3 protein. This repertoire shows around 250,000 distinct CDR3 sequences, approximately 12% found once; its top ten account for 6% to 8.5%. Per germline, CDR1 ENHRY and CDR2 SYGVKD. This CDR3 has 14 amino acids. Trimming left V 2 bases short and J 7 bases short, with 12 bases between. The sequenced sample was blood, either unsorted or a sorted T cell fraction (not recorded which). V gene TRBV10-3 combines with J gene TRBJ1-5; no firm D call. This sequence originates from a male donor with ankylosing spondylitis or in good health (not recorded which). CDR3 sequence: CAISEGDQSQPQHF. CDR3 DNA sequence: TGTGCCATCAGTGAGGGGGATCAAAGCCAGCCCCAGCATTTT.